The sample holds a few counts of the clone carrying this T cell receptor (beta chain). Its antigen remains unidentified. The CDR3 has 14 residues. The V end was cut by 3 bases, the J end by 3 bases, with 10 bases between. Germline lookup yields CDR1 LGHDT and CDR2 YNNKEL (reference sequence). Each CDR3 protein gets one entry after TCRdb re-called the RT-PCR reads with MiXCR. The sample gives 500,000 to 600,000 distinct CDR3 sequences, about 17% of which show up once; 3% is in the top ten. The sample belongs to a study of response to subunit inactivated influenza vaccine. Findings and limits, study-wide: There was a suggestion from the authors that each seasonal influenza vaccination recruits few new T cells.

The TCR originated in a man between 50 and 69 years old who received an inactivated influenza vaccine. The genes are TRBV3-1 and TRBJ2-3; tentatively, D is TRBD1 (5 bases). This specimen consisted of CD4+ T cells sorted from PBMCs, obtained roughly 24 months after vaccination. The CDR3 DNA follows: TGTGCCAGCAGCCACTCGGACACGACAGATACGCAGTATTTT. It encodes CASSHSDTTDTQYF.